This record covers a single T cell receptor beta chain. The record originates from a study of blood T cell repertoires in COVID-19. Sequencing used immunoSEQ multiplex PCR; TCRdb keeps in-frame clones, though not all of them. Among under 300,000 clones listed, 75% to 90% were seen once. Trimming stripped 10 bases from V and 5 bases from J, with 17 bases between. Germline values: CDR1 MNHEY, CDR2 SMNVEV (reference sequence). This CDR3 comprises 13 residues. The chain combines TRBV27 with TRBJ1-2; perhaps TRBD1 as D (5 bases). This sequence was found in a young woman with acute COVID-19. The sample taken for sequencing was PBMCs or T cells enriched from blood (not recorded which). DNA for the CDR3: TGTGCCACCGCGACAGATTACCCTTATGGCTACACCTTC. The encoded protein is CATATDYPYGYTF.